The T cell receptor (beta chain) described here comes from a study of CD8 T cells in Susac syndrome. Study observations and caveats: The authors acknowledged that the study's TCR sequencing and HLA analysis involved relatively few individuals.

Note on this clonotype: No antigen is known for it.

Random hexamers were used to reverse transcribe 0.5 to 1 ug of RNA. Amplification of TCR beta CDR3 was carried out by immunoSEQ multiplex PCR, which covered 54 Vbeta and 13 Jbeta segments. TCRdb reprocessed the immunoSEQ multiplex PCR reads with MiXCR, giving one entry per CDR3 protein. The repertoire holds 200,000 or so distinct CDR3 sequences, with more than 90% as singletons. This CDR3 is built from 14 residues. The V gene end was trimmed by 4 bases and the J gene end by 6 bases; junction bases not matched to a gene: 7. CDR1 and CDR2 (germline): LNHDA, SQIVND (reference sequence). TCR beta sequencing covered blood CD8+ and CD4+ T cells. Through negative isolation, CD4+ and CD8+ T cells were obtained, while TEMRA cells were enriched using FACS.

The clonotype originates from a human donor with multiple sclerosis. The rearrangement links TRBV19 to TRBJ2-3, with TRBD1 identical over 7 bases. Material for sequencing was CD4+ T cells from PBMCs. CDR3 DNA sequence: TGTGCCAGTAGTACCGGGACAGACCTTGATACGCAGTATTTT. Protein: CASSTGTDLDTQYF.